Listed below are T cell receptor beta chains from one sample, sequenced in a study of OX40 agonist ivuxolimab in advanced cancers. Generated by immunoSEQ multiplex PCR, the TCRdb table keeps only in-frame clones and is missing some. The repertoire holds about 69,000 clones, about 89% seen once, with 0.3% in the top ten. The sample in question was CD4+ or CD8+ T cells sorted from blood, obtained in a trial of the OX40 agonist ivuxolimab. These receptor sequences come from an adult with an advanced solid tumor such as melanoma, head and neck, liver or kidney cancer. Each CDR3 is given with its conserved first and last residue. D genes are given only for firm matches. Size is stated for part of the rows, as once, few or many counts, or as a class when the clone is expanded.

CDR3aa: CASSIWGQDNQPQHF
CDR3nt: TGTGCCAGTAGTATATGGGGACAGGACAATCAGCCCCAGCATTTT
v_gene: TRBV19
abundance: .
d_gene: TRBD1
j_gene: TRBJ1-5

CDR3aa: CASSPDRTGGNSPLHF
CDR3nt: TGTGCCAGCTCACCGGACCGGACAGGGGGAAATTCACCCCTCCACTTT
v_gene: TRBV18
abundance: .
d_gene: TRBD1
j_gene: TRBJ1-6

CDR3aa: CASNFPYNEQFF
CDR3nt: TGTGCCAGCAACTTCCCATACAATGAGCAGTTCTTC
v_gene: TRBV6-1
abundance: .
d_gene: .
j_gene: TRBJ2-1

CDR3aa: CASSEESGSLIEQFF
CDR3nt: TGTGCCAGCAGTGAAGAGTCCGGCAGTCTTATTGAGCAGTTCTTC
v_gene: TRBV2
abundance: .
d_gene: .
j_gene: TRBJ2-1

CDR3aa: CASSETGHTDTQYF
CDR3nt: TGTGCCAGCAGTGAGACGGGCCACACAGATACGCAGTATTTT
v_gene: TRBV2
abundance: .
d_gene: .
j_gene: TRBJ2-3

CDR3aa: CASSASGRTCNEQFF
CDR3nt: TGCGCCAGCAGCGCTAGCGGGAGAACCTGCAATGAGCAGTTCTTC
v_gene: TRBV10-2
abundance: once
d_gene: TRBD2
j_gene: TRBJ2-1

CDR3aa: CASRIGGGGTDTQYF
CDR3nt: TGTGCCAGTAGGATAGGCGGGGGAGGCACAGATACGCAGTATTTT
v_gene: TRBV19
abundance: .
d_gene: TRBD2
j_gene: TRBJ2-3

CDR3aa: CSVAGTGSGNTIYF
CDR3nt: TGCAGCGTCGCCGGGACAGGGTCGGGAAACACCATATATTTT
v_gene: TRBV29-1
abundance: .
d_gene: TRBD1
j_gene: TRBJ1-3

CDR3aa: CASSLQGKPYEQYF
CDR3nt: TGTGCCAGCAGTTTACAGGGGAAACCCTACGAGCAGTACTTC
v_gene: TRBV27
abundance: .
d_gene: .
j_gene: TRBJ2-7

CDR3aa: CASSLGSQGGGELFF
CDR3nt: TGTGCCAGCAGTTTAGGATCTCAGGGGGGCGGGGAGCTGTTTTTT
v_gene: TRBV28
abundance: .
d_gene: .
j_gene: TRBJ2-2

CDR3aa: CASSEAAVNQETQYF
CDR3nt: TGTGCCAGCAGTGAAGCGGCCGTCAACCAAGAGACCCAGTACTTC
v_gene: TRBV2
abundance: .
d_gene: .
j_gene: TRBJ2-5

CDR3aa: CASSEGLAGYEQYF
CDR3nt: TGTGCCAGCAGTGAGGGACTAGCGGGCTACGAGCAGTACTTC
v_gene: TRBV6-1
abundance: .
d_gene: TRBD2
j_gene: TRBJ2-7

CDR3aa: CASSPRENRAQETQYF
CDR3nt: TGTGCCAGCTCACCACGTGAGAACAGGGCCCAAGAGACCCAGTACTTC
v_gene: TRBV18
abundance: .
d_gene: .
j_gene: TRBJ2-5

CDR3aa: CASSQERGGINTGELFF
CDR3nt: TGTGCCAGCAGCCAAGAACGGGGCGGGATAAACACCGGGGAGCTGTTTTTT
v_gene: TRBV4-2
abundance: .
d_gene: .
j_gene: TRBJ2-2

CDR3aa: CAVKPVEREGEQFF
CDR3nt: TGTGCCGTAAAGCCTGTGGAGCGGGAGGGTGAGCAGTTCTTC
v_gene: TRBV10-3
abundance: once
d_gene: TRBD2
j_gene: TRBJ2-1

CDR3aa: CASSRAGTGVHEQFF
CDR3nt: TGTGCCAGCAGCAGAGCCGGGACAGGGGTCCATGAGCAGTTCTTC
v_gene: TRBV7-7
abundance: .
d_gene: TRBD1
j_gene: TRBJ2-1

CDR3aa: CASSDTTGNGYTF
CDR3nt: TGCGCCAGCAGCGATACAACAGGGAATGGCTACACCTTC
v_gene: TRBV5-1
abundance: .
d_gene: .
j_gene: TRBJ1-2

CDR3aa: CASSRTGGNTGELFF
CDR3nt: TGTGCCAGCAGCCGGACAGGGGGCAACACCGGGGAGCTGTTTTTT
v_gene: TRBV7-2
abundance: .
d_gene: TRBD1
j_gene: TRBJ2-2

CDR3aa: CASSIVGGSIYNEQFF
CDR3nt: TGTGCCAGTAGTATAGTTGGGGGCTCAATCTACAATGAGCAGTTCTTC
v_gene: TRBV19
abundance: .
d_gene: .
j_gene: TRBJ2-1

CDR3aa: CASSFGFNQPQHF
CDR3nt: TGTGCCAGCAGCTTTGGTTTCAATCAGCCCCAGCATTTT
v_gene: TRBV7-6
abundance: .
d_gene: .
j_gene: TRBJ1-5

CDR3aa: CASGSDRGSTDTQYF
CDR3nt: TGTGCTAGTGGTTCGGACAGGGGGTCCACAGATACGCAGTATTTT
v_gene: TRBV12-5
abundance: .
d_gene: TRBD1
j_gene: TRBJ2-3

CDR3aa: CASSEYRTSNEQFF
CDR3nt: TGTGCCAGCAGTGAATATAGGACAAGCAATGAGCAGTTCTTC
v_gene: TRBV6-1
abundance: once
d_gene: .
j_gene: TRBJ2-1

CDR3aa: CASSLGLDPYQETQYF
CDR3nt: TGTGCCAGCAGCTTAGGACTGGACCCGTACCAAGAGACCCAGTACTTC
v_gene: TRBV7-9
abundance: .
d_gene: .
j_gene: TRBJ2-5

CDR3aa: CASHQTGNYEQYF
CDR3nt: TGTGCCAGCCACCAAACAGGGAACTACGAGCAGTACTTC
v_gene: TRBV28
abundance: .
d_gene: .
j_gene: TRBJ2-7

CDR3aa: CASSPAGTGHTGELFF
CDR3nt: TGCGCCAGCAGCCCGGCCGGGACAGGCCACACCGGGGAGCTGTTTTTT
v_gene: TRBV5-1
abundance: .
d_gene: TRBD1
j_gene: TRBJ2-2

CDR3aa: CASSIRASNQPQHF
CDR3nt: TGTGCCAGTAGTATTAGGGCGAGCAATCAGCCCCAGCATTTT
v_gene: TRBV19
abundance: .
d_gene: .
j_gene: TRBJ1-5

CDR3aa: CARIGLAGWGNEQFF
CDR3nt: TGTGCCAGAATAGGACTAGCGGGATGGGGCAATGAGCAGTTCTTC
v_gene: TRBV7-8
abundance: .
d_gene: TRBD2
j_gene: TRBJ2-1

CDR3aa: CASSQGKAQYF
CDR3nt: TGTGCCAGTAGTCAGGGTAAGGCGCAGTACTTC
v_gene: TRBV19
abundance: .
d_gene: .
j_gene: TRBJ2-7

CDR3aa: CASRKSFDFVYEQYF
CDR3nt: TGCGCCAGCAGAAAGAGCTTTGATTTCGTTTACGAGCAGTACTTC
v_gene: TRBV10-2
abundance: .
d_gene: .
j_gene: TRBJ2-7

CDR3aa: CASIKGLAGNYEQYF
CDR3nt: TGTGCCAGCATCAAAGGGCTAGCGGGTAATTACGAGCAGTACTTC
v_gene: TRBV28
abundance: .
d_gene: TRBD2
j_gene: TRBJ2-7

CDR3aa: CASSLEASSYEQYF
CDR3nt: TGCGCCAGCAGCTTGGAGGCTAGCTCCTACGAGCAGTACTTC
v_gene: TRBV5-1
abundance: once
d_gene: .
j_gene: TRBJ2-7

CDR3aa: CASSPRGGANEKLFF
CDR3nt: TGTGCCAGCAGCCCACGTGGCGGGGCGAATGAAAAACTGTTTTTT
v_gene: TRBV7-3
abundance: .
d_gene: .
j_gene: TRBJ1-4

CDR3aa: CASSSTHYNEQFF
CDR3nt: TGTGCCAGCAGCTCAACACACTACAATGAGCAGTTCTTC
v_gene: TRBV7-3
abundance: .
d_gene: .
j_gene: TRBJ2-1

CDR3aa: CASTTGASTDTQYF
CDR3nt: TGCGCCAGCACCACAGGGGCTAGCACAGATACGCAGTATTTT
v_gene: TRBV5-1
abundance: .
d_gene: TRBD1
j_gene: TRBJ2-3

CDR3aa: CASRPLAGYEQYF
CDR3nt: TGTGCCAGCAGGCCTCTAGCGGGCTACGAGCAGTACTTC
v_gene: TRBV10-3
abundance: .
d_gene: TRBD2
j_gene: TRBJ2-7

CDR3aa: CASSLREGKFF
CDR3nt: TGTGCCAGCAGCCTAAGGGAAGGGAAGTTCTTC
v_gene: TRBV11-2
abundance: .
d_gene: .
j_gene: TRBJ2-1

CDR3aa: CASSPLAGAIYNEQFF
CDR3nt: TGTGCCAGCAGCCCATTAGCGGGGGCTATCTACAATGAGCAGTTCTTC
v_gene: TRBV9
abundance: few
d_gene: TRBD2
j_gene: TRBJ2-1

CDR3aa: CSAMVRDTIYF
CDR3nt: TGCAGTGCCATGGTGCGAGACACCATATATTTT
v_gene: TRBV20-1
abundance: few
d_gene: .
j_gene: TRBJ1-3

CDR3aa: CASGLARGTPVSTDTQYF
CDR3nt: TGTGCTAGTGGTTTGGCGCGTGGGACTCCGGTTAGCACAGATACGCAGTATTTT
v_gene: TRBV12-5
abundance: .
d_gene: .
j_gene: TRBJ2-3

CDR3aa: CSASPDTEAFF
CDR3nt: TGCAGTGCTAGTCCGGACACTGAAGCTTTCTTT
v_gene: TRBV20-1
abundance: .
d_gene: .
j_gene: TRBJ1-1

CDR3aa: CASSIGGGVQNTEAFF
CDR3nt: TGTGCCAGTAGTATAGGTGGTGGGGTCCAGAACACTGAAGCTTTCTTT
v_gene: TRBV19
abundance: .
d_gene: .
j_gene: TRBJ1-1

CDR3aa: CASSLNGGSNYGYTF
CDR3nt: TGTGCCAGCAGTTTAAACGGGGGGTCTAACTATGGCTACACCTTC
v_gene: TRBV27
abundance: .
d_gene: .
j_gene: TRBJ1-2

CDR3aa: CASSFSLGGELFF
CDR3nt: TGCGCCAGCAGCTTCTCCCTGGGGGGGGAGCTGTTTTTT
v_gene: TRBV5-1
abundance: .
d_gene: .
j_gene: TRBJ2-2

CDR3aa: CATLGLDSYEQYF
CDR3nt: TGTGCCACCCTAGGACTGGACTCCTACGAGCAGTACTTC
v_gene: TRBV28
abundance: .
d_gene: .
j_gene: TRBJ2-7

CDR3aa: CASTGTGAYNEQFF
CDR3nt: TGTGCCAGTACCGGGACAGGCGCCTACAATGAGCAGTTCTTC
v_gene: TRBV19
abundance: .
d_gene: TRBD1
j_gene: TRBJ2-1

CDR3aa: CASSFTAGGNYEQYF
CDR3nt: TGTGCCAGCAGTTTTACAGCGGGAGGGAACTACGAGCAGTACTTC
v_gene: TRBV28
abundance: .
d_gene: TRBD2
j_gene: TRBJ2-7

CDR3aa: CSVARGTYNEQFF
CDR3nt: TGCAGCGTTGCGAGGGGCACCTACAATGAGCAGTTCTTC
v_gene: TRBV29-1
abundance: .
d_gene: .
j_gene: TRBJ2-1

CDR3aa: CASSLVAGVYDNEQFF
CDR3nt: TGTGCCAGCAGCTTAGTAGCGGGAGTTTACGACAATGAGCAGTTCTTC
v_gene: TRBV11-2
abundance: .
d_gene: TRBD2
j_gene: TRBJ2-1

CDR3aa: CASSRFFDTQYF
CDR3nt: TGTGCCAGTAGTCGATTTTTTGATACGCAGTATTTT
v_gene: TRBV19
abundance: .
d_gene: .
j_gene: TRBJ2-3

CDR3aa: CASSKGQGNQPQHF
CDR3nt: TGTGCCAGCAGCAAAGGACAGGGCAATCAGCCCCAGCATTTT
v_gene: TRBV6-1
abundance: .
d_gene: TRBD1
j_gene: TRBJ1-5

CDR3aa: CASSLGDSSTDTQYF
CDR3nt: TGTGCCAGCAGCTTGGGTGATTCTAGCACAGATACGCAGTATTTT
v_gene: TRBV5-8
abundance: .
d_gene: .
j_gene: TRBJ2-3

CDR3aa: CASSEMVRGYTGELFF
CDR3nt: TGTGCCAGCAGTGAAATGGTCAGGGGGTACACCGGGGAGCTGTTTTTT
v_gene: TRBV2
abundance: .
d_gene: TRBD1
j_gene: TRBJ2-2

CDR3aa: CASSYSGLADRNEQFF
CDR3nt: TGTGCCAGCAGTTACTCGGGACTAGCGGATAGGAATGAGCAGTTCTTC
v_gene: TRBV6-5
abundance: .
d_gene: TRBD2
j_gene: TRBJ2-1

CDR3aa: CASSQGVLAGVQETQYF
CDR3nt: TGCGCCAGCAGCCAAGGGGTTCTAGCGGGAGTTCAAGAGACCCAGTACTTC
v_gene: TRBV4-1
abundance: .
d_gene: TRBD2
j_gene: TRBJ2-5

CDR3aa: CASSLGASGNYEQYF
CDR3nt: TGTGCCAGCAGCTTAGGCGCTAGCGGGAACTACGAGCAGTACTTC
v_gene: TRBV7-7
abundance: .
d_gene: TRBD2
j_gene: TRBJ2-7

CDR3aa: CASSTSESGGIRTDTQYF
CDR3nt: TGTGCCAGCAGTACCTCGGAGAGTGGCGGGATCCGCACAGATACGCAGTATTTT
v_gene: TRBV9
abundance: .
d_gene: .
j_gene: TRBJ2-3

CDR3aa: CAWSVRGGLAKNIQYF
CDR3nt: TGTGCCTGGAGTGTACGGGGAGGACTAGCCAAAAACATTCAGTACTTC
v_gene: TRBV30
abundance: .
d_gene: .
j_gene: TRBJ2-4

CDR3aa: CASSPAGGGELFF
CDR3nt: TGTGCCAGCAGCCCAGCGGGAGGCGGGGAGCTGTTTTTT
v_gene: TRBV7-9
abundance: .
d_gene: TRBD2
j_gene: TRBJ2-2

CDR3aa: CASSLDREAYGYTF
CDR3nt: TGCGCCAGCAGCCTCGACAGGGAAGCCTATGGCTACACCTTC
v_gene: TRBV5-1
abundance: .
d_gene: TRBD1
j_gene: TRBJ1-2